This T cell receptor beta chain was documented in a study of blood T cell repertoires in COVID-19. The overall study: Both acute and convalescent COVID-19 samples were obtained from the United States, Italy and Spain. PBMCs, B-cell-depleted T cells, or T cells provided the cDNA or gDNA that made up the material.

In the original processing: Reference gene primer amplification gave nucleated cell count estimates. This table comes from immunoSEQ multiplex PCR, and its TCRdb copy is limited to in-frame clones, with some not included. V and J calls and clone size follow that table, whereas D and trimming were derived from the DNA. The table has 360,000 or so clones, around 90% seen once. This clone was seen just once. Material for sequencing was peripheral blood. This receptor was obtained from a man aged 18 to 30 with active or convalescent COVID-19.

The CDR3 loop is CASTLGGVQPQHF. The CDR3 bases are TGTGCCAGTACTTTGGGGGGGGTTCAGCCCCAGCATTTT. This chain connects TRBV19 to TRBJ1-5; maybe TRBD1 (5 bases). This CDR3 contains 13 residues. The ends were cut back, 7 bases at V and 6 bases at J, with 13 bases in the middle. Germline V gives CDR1 LNHDA, CDR2 SQIVND (reference sequence). Drawing the rest from reference TRBV19 and TRBJ1-5, the complete variable domain is DGGITQSPKYLFRKEGQNVTLSCEQNLNHDAMYWYRQDPGQGLRLIYYSQIVNDFQKGDIAEGYSVSREKKESFPLTVTSAQKNPTAFYLCASTLGGVQPQHFGDGTRLSIL.